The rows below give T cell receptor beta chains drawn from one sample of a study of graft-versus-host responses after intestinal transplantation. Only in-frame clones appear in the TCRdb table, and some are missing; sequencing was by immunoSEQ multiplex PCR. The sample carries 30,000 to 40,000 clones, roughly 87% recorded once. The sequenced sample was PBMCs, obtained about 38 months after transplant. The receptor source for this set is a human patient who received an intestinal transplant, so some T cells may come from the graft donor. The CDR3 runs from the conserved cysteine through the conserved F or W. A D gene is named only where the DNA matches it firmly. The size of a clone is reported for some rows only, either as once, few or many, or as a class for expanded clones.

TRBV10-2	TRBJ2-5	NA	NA	TGCGCCAGTTCGACTGGTGAGACCCAGTACTTC	CASSTGETQYF
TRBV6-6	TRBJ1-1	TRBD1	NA	TGTGCCAGCGCGGCTGGCCCGGGACAGATAAACACTGAAGCTTTCTTT	CASAAGPGQINTEAFF
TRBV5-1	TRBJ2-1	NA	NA	TGCGCCAGCACCGAAGACGGCTACAATGAGCAGTTCTTC	CASTEDGYNEQFF
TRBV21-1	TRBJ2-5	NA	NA	TGTGCCAGCAGCAAGCAGGGGGGCCCAGAGACCCAGTACTTC	CASSKQGGPETQYF
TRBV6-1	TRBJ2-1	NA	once	TGTGCCAGCAGTGAATGGTTTAGGCCTTACAATGAGCAGTTCTTC	CASSEWFRPYNEQFF
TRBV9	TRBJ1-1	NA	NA	TGTGCCAGCAGCGTCTCAGGGGTGAACACTGAAGCTTTCTTT	CASSVSGVNTEAFF
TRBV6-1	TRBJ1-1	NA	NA	TGTGCCAGCAGTACAGGGTATGGTCCTGAAGCTTTCTTT	CASSTGYGPEAFF
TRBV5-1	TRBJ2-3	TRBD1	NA	TGCGCCAGCAGCTTCTGGACAGGGGGCCTTCGCGCCGCAGATACGCAGTATTTT	CASSFWTGGLRAADTQYF
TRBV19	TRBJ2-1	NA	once	TGTGCCAGCCGAGAGAGGGGCGTTTTAACCAATGAGCAGTTCTTC	CASRERGVLTNEQFF
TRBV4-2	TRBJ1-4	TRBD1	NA	TGTGCCAGCAGCGAAGACAGGGGGCTTACAACTAATGAAAAACTGTTTTTT	CASSEDRGLTTNEKLFF
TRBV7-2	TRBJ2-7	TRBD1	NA	TGTGCCAGCAGCTTATACGGACCCGGGACAGGCGGTCGGTACTACGAGCAGTACTTC	CASSLYGPGTGGRYYEQYF
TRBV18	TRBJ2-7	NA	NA	TGTGCCAGCTCAAGGGACGGAGACGAGCAGTACTTC	CASSRDGDEQYF
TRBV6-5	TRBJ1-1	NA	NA	TGTGCCAGCACACCACTATCAGGCATCAACACTGAAGCTTTCTTT	CASTPLSGINTEAFF
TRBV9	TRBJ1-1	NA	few	TGTGCCAGCAGCACCCGACAGGACCTGAACACTGAAGCTTTCTTT	CASSTRQDLNTEAFF
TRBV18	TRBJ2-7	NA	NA	TGTGCCAGCTCACAGGGCTACGAGCAGTACTTC	CASSQGYEQYF
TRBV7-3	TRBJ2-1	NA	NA	TGTGCCAGCAGCCAAGGACGCCAGGATGAGCAGTTCTTC	CASSQGRQDEQFF
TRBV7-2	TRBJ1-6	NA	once	TGTGCCAGCAGCTTAGTGGGGCAGGCTAATTCACCCCTCCACTTT	CASSLVGQANSPLHF
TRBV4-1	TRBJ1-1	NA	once	TGCGCCAGCAGCCAAGATCTCAGGAAGGACACTGAAGCTTTCTTT	CASSQDLRKDTEAFF
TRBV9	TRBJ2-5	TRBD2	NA	TGTGCCAGCAGCGTAGCGTCCAGCGGGGGCCTCCAAGAGACCCAGTACTTC	CASSVASSGGLQETQYF
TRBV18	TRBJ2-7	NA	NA	TGTGCCAGCTCACCACCGAGGGAGCAGTACTTC	CASSPPREQYF
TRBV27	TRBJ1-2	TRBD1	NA	TGTGCCAGCAGCCGTGACAGGGACAGAGGCTACACCTTC	CASSRDRDRGYTF
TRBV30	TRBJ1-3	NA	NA	TGTGCCTGGAGTGTAACCAACTCTGGAAACACCATATATTTT	CAWSVTNSGNTIYF
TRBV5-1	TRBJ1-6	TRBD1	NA	TGCGCCAGCAGCTTGACCCGGGACAGAAATTCACCCCTCCACTTT	CASSLTRDRNSPLHF
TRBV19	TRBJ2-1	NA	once	TGTGCCAGTAGTACAACGGGATCCCCGTACAATGAGCAGTTCTTC	CASSTTGSPYNEQFF
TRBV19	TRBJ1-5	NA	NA	TGTGCCAGTAGTATGCAGGCCCTAGGGCCCCAGCATTTT	CASSMQALGPQHF
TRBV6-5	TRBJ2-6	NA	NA	TGTGCCAGCAGTGCAGGGGCATCTGGGGCCAACGTCCTGACTTTC	CASSAGASGANVLTF
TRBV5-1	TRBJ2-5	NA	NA	TGCGCCAGCAGAAAGGGGGCCCAGTACTTC	CASRKGAQYF
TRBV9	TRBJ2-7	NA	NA	TGTGCCAGCAGCCTAAGTGGGGACGAGCAGTACTTC	CASSLSGDEQYF
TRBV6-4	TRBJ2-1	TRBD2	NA	TGTGCCAGCAGTAACTCCATAGCGGGCTCCTACAATGAGCAGTTCTTC	CASSNSIAGSYNEQFF
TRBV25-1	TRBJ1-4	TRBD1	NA	TGTGCCAGCAGTCCCAGGGGGGAAAAACTGTTTTTT	CASSPRGEKLFF
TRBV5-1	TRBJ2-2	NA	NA	TGCGCCAGCAGCGTATCGCCGACTCAGACCGGGGAGCTGTTTTTT	CASSVSPTQTGELFF
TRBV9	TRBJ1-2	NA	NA	TGTGCCAGCAGCGCCCGCCCGCTCCACTATGGCTACACCTTC	CASSARPLHYGYTF
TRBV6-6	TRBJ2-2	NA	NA	TGTGCCAGCAGTTACTCAGCCAGGAACACCGGGGAGCTGTTTTTT	CASSYSARNTGELFF
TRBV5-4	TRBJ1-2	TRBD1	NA	TGTGCCAGCAGCTCGACCGGGACAGGGATAGGGAACTATGGCTACACCTTC	CASSSTGTGIGNYGYTF
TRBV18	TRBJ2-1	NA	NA	TGTGCCAGCTCACCAAGCCAGGAGCAGTTCTTC	CASSPSQEQFF
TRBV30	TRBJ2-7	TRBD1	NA	TGTGCCTGGAGTCTCGGGCAGGGGGCTTCCTACGAGCAGTACTTC	CAWSLGQGASYEQYF
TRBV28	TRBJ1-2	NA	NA	TGTGCCAGCAGTTCCCGGGACGCCCTAGGGGTCAACTATGGCTACACCTTC	CASSSRDALGVNYGYTF
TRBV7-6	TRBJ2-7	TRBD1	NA	TGTGCCAGCAGCTTATCTTCCGACAGGGGCGGGTACGAGCAGTACTTC	CASSLSSDRGGYEQYF
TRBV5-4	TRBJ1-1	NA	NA	TGTGCCAGCAGCTTGACACAGACCTACACTGAAGCTTTCTTT	CASSLTQTYTEAFF
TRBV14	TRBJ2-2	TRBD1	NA	TGTGCCAGCAGTCAAACGTTCGGGACAGCCAACACCGGGGAGCTGTTTTTT	CASSQTFGTANTGELFF
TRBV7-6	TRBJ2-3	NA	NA	TGTGCCAGCAGCCCCGGGACCTACAGCACAGATACGCAGTATTTT	CASSPGTYSTDTQYF
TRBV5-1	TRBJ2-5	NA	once	TGCGCCAGCAGCGGAACAGGGTCAGAGACCCAGTACTTC	CASSGTGSETQYF